The present T cell receptor (beta chain) was sequenced within a study of shared clonotypes between healthy human individuals. Clones were sequenced by immunoSEQ multiplex PCR, and TCRdb holds only the in-frame ones, with some missing. The sample carries some 2,100,000 clones, 95% recorded once. The V gene lost 1 base and the J gene lost 10 bases, with 18 bases spanning the gap. Germline CDR1 reads SGHAT; CDR2 reads FQNNGV. The CDR3 length is 15 residues. This chain links TRBV11-2 with TRBJ2-3; D may be TRBD2 (7 bases). The sequenced material came from naive CD4+ T cells sorted from blood. Indicated subset: CD45RA+ positively selected. The TCR originated in a man younger than 35 in good health. The CDR3 coding sequence is TGTGCCAGCAGCTTAGGACCTCGGGGGGCCATACCGCAGTATTTT. It encodes CASSLGPRGAIPQYF.